This entry is about one T cell receptor (beta chain). What it binds is not known. Clones were read by immunoSEQ multiplex PCR, and TCRdb kept only the in-frame ones, dropping some. The sample consists of almost 200,000 clones, roughly 81% of them appearing once. This sample was included in a study of cytomegalovirus exposure and HLA in healthy donors. Study details: The use of the same platform for the 95 to 150 validation repertoires and the 550 to 700 first-cohort repertoires was reported by a later analysis.

The study's findings and limits: The authors listed roughly 150 TCR beta chains as cytomegalovirus-associated.

Sample: PBMCs. This clonotype originated in a woman aged 25 to 39 in good health and CMV-seronegative.

For the CDR3, the DNA is TGTGCCAGCAGCGTAGAGGGCCCCCCTACAGGGGTCGGAAACACCATATATTTT. Translation gives CASSVEGPPTGVGNTIYF. V usage is TRBV9 and J usage is TRBJ1-3, with TRBD1 matching 7 bases. The V gene end was trimmed by 0 bases and the J gene end by 4 bases; junction bases not matched to a gene: 13. The CDR3 totals 18 residues. Germline CDR1 and CDR2: SGDLS and YYNGEE. Full variable domain (rest looked up from reference TRBV9 and TRBJ1-3): DSGVTQTPKHLITATGQRVTLRCSPRSGDLSVYWYQQSLDQGLQFLIQYYNGEERAKGNILERFSAQQFPDLHSELNLSSLELGDSALYFCASSVEGPPTGVGNTIYFGEGSWLTVV.